Following are 20 T cell receptor beta chains from one sample sequenced in a study of cytomegalovirus exposure and HLA in healthy donors. A multiplex PCR was run with 60 Vbeta primers and 13 Jbeta primers. The assay was immunoSEQ multiplex PCR, and TCRdb's table has in-frame clones only and misses some. In the table there are about 150,000 clones, over 65% of which are singletons. The sample consisted of PBMCs. The receptors shown here come from a man aged 40-50 years in good health and CMV-seropositive.

V is TRBV18 and J is TRBJ1-4, with 7 bases fitting TRBD1. The V segment lost 2 bases and the J segment 4 bases; nucleotides outside the gene matches: 4. The CDR3 length is 15 residues. The germline V gene encodes CDR1 KGHSH and CDR2 LQKENI. The chain's CDR3 is CASSPGGTDNEKLFF. The CDR3 DNA reads as TGTGCCAGCTCACCAGGAGGGACAGATAATGAAAAACTGTTTTTT.

The chain combines TRBV7-9 with TRBJ1-1; D remains ambiguous. This CDR3 has 13 residues. V lost 5 bases, J lost 0 bases, and 7 bases lay in between. In germline, CDR1 is SEHNR, CDR2 FQNEAQ (reference sequence). The CDR3 reads CASSPPVNTEAFF. In DNA form, the CDR3 reads TGTGCCAGCAGCCCCCCAGTGAACACTGAAGCTTTCTTT.

CDR3 protein: CASSPSVGTGEETQYF. For the CDR3, the DNA is TGCGCCAGCAGCCCATCCGTCGGGACAGGTGAGGAGACCCAGTACTTC. This chain joins TRBV5-1 and TRBJ2-5, with 8 bases that match TRBD1. Germline V gives CDR1 SGHRS, CDR2 YFSETQ. The junction had 13 bases not matched to a gene; V was cut back by 4 bases and J by 5 bases. This CDR3 is 16 amino acids long.

V and J are TRBV7-8 and TRBJ1-3, with 9 nucleotides matching TRBD1. The CDR3 totals 14 residues. The J segment lost 7 bases and the V segment lost 0 bases, leaving 1 base of the junction unmatched. Germline lookup yields CDR1 SGHVS and CDR2 FQNEAQ. The CDR3 DNA reads TGTGCCAGCAGCTTAGCCGGACAGGGGAACACCATATATTTT. Amino acids: CASSLAGQGNTIYF.

The chain has TRBV19 and TRBJ1-6; D gene uncertain. The CDR3 is 14 residues long. V lost 3 bases and J 12 bases, leaving 15 bases between the germline ends. Germline CDR1 is LNHDA and CDR2 is SQIVND (reference sequence). The CDR3 is CASSIVDSAGPLHF. CDR3 DNA sequence: TGTGCCAGTAGTATCGTAGACTCCGCCGGACCCCTCCACTTT. Using reference TRBV19 and TRBJ1-6 for the parts outside the CDR3, the full variable domain is DGGITQSPKYLFRKEGQNVTLSCEQNLNHDAMYWYRQDPGQGLRLIYYSQIVNDFQKGDIAEGYSVSREKKESFPLTVTSAQKNPTAFYLCASSIVDSAGPLHFGNGTRLTVT.

The CDR3 DNA reads as TGTGCCAGCAGCCCTGCCGGGTCTACAAGAGAGACCCAGTACTTC. This encodes CASSPAGSTRETQYF. The chain links TRBV5-4 to TRBJ2-5; D is unclear. Germline V CDR1 and CDR2: SGHNT, YYREEE (reference sequence). CDR3 length: 15 residues. V shed 4 bases and J shed 4 bases, with 17 bases lying between them.

The chain recombines TRBV12-5 with TRBJ1-2; tentative D call: TRBD1 (6 bases). This CDR3 spans 15 amino acids. Germline V CDR1 and CDR2: LGHNT, FRNRAP. Trimming shortened V by 2 bases and J by 2 bases, and 12 bases separated the two germline ends. DNA of the CDR3: TGTGCTAGTGGTTTGAATGGTCAGGGGAACTATGGCTACACCTTC. This translates into CASGLNGQGNYGYTF.

The rearrangement links TRBV7-8 to TRBJ1-2; unclear D gene. The V gene lost 9 bases and the J gene lost 0 bases, with 8 bases spanning the gap. This CDR3 region has 12 residues. Germline V gene data show CDR1 as SGHVS and CDR2 as FQNEAQ. The CDR3 is CASGGTNYGYTF. CDR3 sequence (DNA): TGTGCCAGTGGCGGCACTAACTATGGCTACACCTTC.

This clone was seen more than once but under ten times. This chain uses TRBV5-6 with TRBJ2-3; 11 nucleotides agree with TRBD2. Unmatched junction bases numbered 1, after V lost 3 bases and J lost 1 base. This CDR3 contains 15 residues. Germline CDR1 and CDR2: SGHDT and YYEEEE. The CDR3 DNA is TGTGCCAGCAGCTCGGGACTAGCGGGCACAGATACGCAGTATTTT. It encodes CASSSGLAGTDTQYF. Combining the CDR3 with reference TRBV5-6 and TRBJ2-3 gives the whole variable domain DAGVTQSPTHLIKTRGQQVTLRCSPKSGHDTVSWYQQALGQGPQFIFQYYEEEERQRGNFPDRFSGHQFPNYSSELNVNALLLGDSALYLCASSSGLAGTDTQYFGPGTRLTVL.

CDR3 protein: CASSFQAGGDGYTF. As DNA, the CDR3 is TGCGCCAGCAGCTTTCAGGCAGGGGGCGACGGCTACACCTTC. The chain carries TRBV5-1 and TRBJ1-2; 8 bases fit TRBD1. The V and J ends lost 2 bases and 8 bases, in that order; junction bases with no gene match: 8. CDR1 is SGHRS, CDR2 YFSETQ, per germline. The CDR3 totals 14 residues.

J is TRBJ1-1 and V is TRBV5-1, with 11 bases fitting TRBD1. V trimming: 4 bases; J trimming: 0 bases; junction bases outside the gene matches: 8. Germline CDR1 reads SGHRS; CDR2 reads YFSETQ. The CDR3 is made up of 17 amino acids. This chain's CDR3 is CASSPGQGARLNTEAFF. The CDR3 DNA is TGCGCCAGCAGCCCCGGACAGGGGGCGCGTTTGAACACTGAAGCTTTCTTT.

Only a few counts were recorded for this clone. The chain links TRBV4-3 to TRBJ2-7, with TRBD1 identical over 8 bases. Germline lookup yields CDR1 LGHNA and CDR2 YSLEER. V lost 4 bases, J lost 9 bases, and 8 bases stayed unmatched. The CDR3 extends over 13 amino acids. This CDR3 is CASSRDRGMGQYF. In nucleotides, the CDR3 is TGCGCCAGCAGCCGCGACAGGGGAATGGGGCAGTACTTC.

The rearrangement links TRBV30 to TRBJ1-3, with TRBD1 identical over 7 bases. With V trimmed by 5 bases and J by 0 bases, 10 bases remained unmatched. Germline CDR1 GTSNPN, CDR2 SVGIG (reference sequence). The CDR3 covers 16 residues. The CDR3 DNA is TGTGCCTGGGATAGAGGGGGCAGGATCTCTGGAAACACCATATATTTT. Translated, it gives CAWDRGGRISGNTIYF.

The chain combines TRBV5-1 with TRBJ2-5; D is perhaps TRBD1 (5 bases). From germline, CDR1 is SGHRS and CDR2 YFSETQ. V was pared by 0 bases and J by 7 bases, with 16 bases between. The CDR3 length is 15 residues. The CDR3 protein is CASSLEGQGMGTQYF. CDR3 sequence (DNA): TGCGCCAGCAGCTTGGAGGGGCAGGGTATGGGGACCCAGTACTTC. The entire variable domain, with the rest obtained from reference TRBV5-1 and TRBJ2-5, is as follows: KAGVTQTPRYLIKTRGQQVTLSCSPISGHRSVSWYQQTPGQGLQFLFEYFSETQRNKGNFPGRFSGRQFSNSRSEMNVSTLELGDSALYLCASSLEGQGMGTQYFGPGTRLLVL.

This sequence joins TRBV13 and TRBJ2-7; 13 bases are a match to TRBD2. CDR1 and CDR2 from the germline V gene are PRHDT and FYEKMQ (reference sequence). With 5 bases clipped from V and 2 bases from J, the junction kept 9 bases outside the gene matches. CDR3 length: 17 residues. This CDR3 reads CASSILAGGPGTYEQYF. CDR3 nucleotide sequence: TGTGCCAGCAGCATACTAGCGGGAGGGCCCGGGACCTACGAGCAGTACTTC.

This clone appeared a few times. V gene TRBV28 combines with J gene TRBJ2-2; D may be TRBD1 (6 bases). The V end was cut by 4 bases, the J end by 1 base, with 7 bases between. The V gene's germline CDR1 is MDHEN and CDR2 SYDVKM. The CDR3 covers 14 residues. The CDR3 DNA reads as TGTGCCAGCAGTTCGACAGGGAACACCGGGGAGCTGTTTTTT. It codes for CASSSTGNTGELFF.

V usage is TRBV6-5 and J usage is TRBJ1-2; 7 bases match TRBD1. This CDR3 region has 13 residues. After removal of 5 bases from V and 3 bases from J, the junction contained 3 bases not matched to a gene. Germline V gene sequence: CDR1 MNHEY, CDR2 SVGAGI. The DNA for the CDR3 is TGTGCCAGCAGTGAACAGGGGCACTATGGCTACACCTTC. This translates into CASSEQGHYGYTF.

V and J are TRBV2 and TRBJ2-1, with 8 positions matching TRBD2. The trim removed 5 bases at V and 4 bases at J, leaving 10 bases unmatched. The germline gives CDR1 SNHLY, CDR2 FYNNEI. The CDR3 spans 16 residues. The DNA for the CDR3 is TGTGCCAGCAGTTGGGGGGCGGGAGGCCCTTACAATGAGCAGTTCTTC. It is translated as CASSWGAGGPYNEQFF.

This clone was observed once. The genes are TRBV2 and TRBJ2-7; D gene ambiguous. V lost 4 bases, J lost 0 bases, and 10 bases lay in between. The CDR3 is made up of 14 amino acids. The germline V gene has CDR1 SNHLY and CDR2 FYNNEI. CDR3 sequence: CASSVDPTSYEQYF. The CDR3 nucleotides read TGTGCCAGCAGTGTAGATCCAACCTCCTACGAGCAGTACTTC.

This chain uses TRBV28 with TRBJ2-3; 10 bases are shared with TRBD2. This CDR3 contains 13 residues. J lost 5 bases, V lost 9 bases, and 5 bases had no gene match. The germline gives CDR1 MDHEN, CDR2 SYDVKM. The CDR3 region is CASRAGGGDTQYF. The CDR3 DNA follows: TGTGCCAGTAGAGCGGGAGGGGGAGATACGCAGTATTTT. The variable domain in full, completed from reference TRBV28 and TRBJ2-3, reads DVKVTQSSRYLVKRTGEKVFLECVQDMDHENMFWYRQDPGLGLRLIYFSYDVKMKEKGDIPEGYSVSREKKERFSLILESASTNQTSMYLCASRAGGGDTQYFGPGTRLTVL.